Following are 15 T cell receptor beta chains from one sample sequenced in a study of cytomegalovirus exposure and HLA in healthy donors. PCR used 60 Vbeta primers and 13 Jbeta primers. Libraries were prepared by immunoSEQ multiplex PCR; TCRdb keeps only in-frame clonotypes and omits some of them. This table holds approximately 110,000 clones, around 80% found once. What was sequenced was PBMCs. The source is a woman aged 30 to 39 in good health and CMV-seronegative.

The genes are TRBV28 and TRBJ1-4, with TRBD1 as a possible D gene (5 bases). The germline gives CDR1 MDHEN, CDR2 SYDVKM. CDR3 length: 14 amino acids. Between the trimmed V and J ends, which lost 5 bases and 3 bases, there was a span of 10 bases. CDR3 in amino acids: CASSIRVSNEKLFF. DNA for the CDR3: TGTGCCAGCAGTATCAGGGTGTCTAATGAAAAACTGTTTTTT. Supplemented by reference TRBV28 and TRBJ1-4, the full variable domain reads DVKVTQSSRYLVKRTGEKVFLECVQDMDHENMFWYRQDPGLGLRLIYFSYDVKMKEKGDIPEGYSVSREKKERFSLILESASTNQTSMYLCASSIRVSNEKLFFGSGTQLSVL.

V gene TRBV7-9 combines with J gene TRBJ2-7; a weak D match, TRBD1 (6 bases). Germline CDR1 SEHNR, CDR2 FQNEAQ (reference sequence). The germline V and J ends were trimmed by 5 bases and 2 bases, with 19 bases remaining between them. CDR3 length equals 16 residues. CDR3 amino acids: CASSPLDSQITYEQYF. The CDR3 DNA reads as TGTGCCAGCAGCCCCTTGGACAGCCAAATCACCTACGAGCAGTACTTC.

This clone came up once. V usage is TRBV2 and J usage is TRBJ2-5, with 11 bases fitting TRBD2. V lost 5 bases, J lost 5 bases, and 4 bases stayed unmatched. Germline lookup yields CDR1 SNHLY and CDR2 FYNNEI. The CDR3 is 14 residues long. The CDR3 coding sequence is TGTGCCAGCAGTACTAGCGGGAGAGGGGAGACCCAGTACTTC. Its protein is CASSTSGRGETQYF.

The rearrangement joins TRBV11-3 to TRBJ2-7; tentative D call: TRBD2 (5 bases). Looked up from germline, CDR1 is SGHNT and CDR2 is YENEEA. The ends were cut back, 1 base at V and 1 base at J, with 8 bases in the middle. The CDR3 loop spans 14 amino acids. CDR3 sequence (DNA): TGTGCCAGCAGCTTAGTCGAGGGTTCCTACGAGCAGTACTTC. It specifies CASSLVEGSYEQYF. Using reference TRBV11-3 and TRBJ2-7 for the parts outside the CDR3, the full variable domain is EAGVVQSPRYKIIEKKQPVAFWCNPISGHNTLYWYLQNLGQGPELLIRYENEEAVDDSQLPKDRFSAERLKGVDSTLKIQPAELGDSAVYLCASSLVEGSYEQYFGPGTRLTVT.

The chain combines TRBV9 with TRBJ2-5, with 9 bases fitting TRBD2. The V gene's germline CDR1 is SGDLS and CDR2 YYNGEE. The J segment lost 2 bases and the V segment lost 5 bases, leaving 10 bases of the junction unmatched. CDR3 length: 16 residues. CDR3 sequence: CASSALGTSLQETQYF. The CDR3 DNA is TGTGCCAGCAGTGCCCTCGGGACTAGCCTGCAAGAGACCCAGTACTTC.

This chain uses TRBV27 with TRBJ2-3, with 7 bases matching TRBD2. CDR1 and CDR2 from the germline V gene are MNHEY and SMNVEV (reference sequence). There are 15 residues in the CDR3. Trimming at V came to 2 bases and at J to 2 bases, leaving 4 bases not matched to a gene. The CDR3 coding sequence is TGTGCCAGCAGTTTAGGCGGGAGAGTCACAGATACGCAGTATTTT. It specifies CASSLGGRVTDTQYF.

The rearrangement joins TRBV6-6 to TRBJ1-6; D is possibly TRBD1 (6 bases). This CDR3 is 15 amino acids long. Deletions cut 5 bases from V and 5 bases from J, with 13 bases between. From germline, CDR1 is MNHNY and CDR2 SVGAGI (reference sequence). CDR3 DNA: TGTGCCAGCAGTAAAACAGGGCTTAATAATTCACCCCTCCACTTT. This sequence encodes CASSKTGLNNSPLHF.

V is TRBV15 and J is TRBJ2-1, with TRBD2 matching 11 bases. Germline CDR1 is LNHNV and CDR2 is YYDKDF (reference sequence). The CDR3 contains 15 residues. The trim removed 2 bases at V and 8 bases at J, leaving 5 bases unmatched. The CDR3 nucleotides are TGTGCCACCAGCAGACGACTAGCGGGGCTGGATGAGCAGTTCTTC. Its translation is CATSRRLAGLDEQFF.

The rearrangement joins TRBV4-3 to TRBJ2-3; TRBD2 aligns across 7 bases. This CDR3 is 14 amino acids long. Germline V gene sequence: CDR1 LGHNA, CDR2 YSLEER. Trimming took 4 bases from V and 3 from J; bases not matched to a gene: 4. DNA for the CDR3: TGCGCCAGCAGCCGGGCGGGAGCAACAGATACGCAGTATTTT. This translates into CASSRAGATDTQYF.

The gene calls are TRBV5-6 and TRBJ2-7; possibly TRBD1 for D (6 bases). The germline V gene encodes CDR1 SGHDT and CDR2 YYEEEE. With 4 bases removed from V and 5 bases from J, the gap between germline ends came to 13 bases. CDR3 length: 13 residues. The CDR3 region has the DNA TGTGCCAGCAGCGGGGGCCCTCCCAACGAGCAGTACTTC. This translates into CASSGGPPNEQYF.

The chain recombines TRBV18 with TRBJ2-7, with D possibly matching TRBD1 (6 bases). The CDR3 loop spans 14 amino acids. The V gene's germline CDR1 is KGHSH and CDR2 LQKENI. V was cut by 3 bases and J by 1 base, with 10 bases left in between. CDR3 bases: TGTGCCAGCTCACCCGACAGGTTATCCTACGAGCAGTACTTC. Translated: CASSPDRLSYEQYF.

V gene TRBV11-2 combines with J gene TRBJ2-2, with 8 bases fitting TRBD1. Germline V CDR1 and CDR2: SGHAT, FQNNGV. This CDR3 contains 14 residues. The J segment lost 7 bases and the V segment lost 7 bases, leaving 8 bases of the junction unmatched. The CDR3 nucleotides read TGTGCCAGCACCAAACAGGGGGTTAGCGGGGAGCTGTTTTTT. This encodes CASTKQGVSGELFF.

CDR3 region: CASSYDRGYEQYF. CDR3 in DNA: TGTGCCAGCAGTTACGACAGGGGATACGAGCAGTACTTC. This chain uses TRBV11-3 with TRBJ2-5, with 8 positions matching TRBD1. The closer fit of TRBJ2-7 to the DNA end suggests the J call may be wrong. From germline, CDR1 is SGHNT and CDR2 YENEEA. The CDR3 extends over 13 amino acids.

The V and J genes are TRBV4-2 and TRBJ1-3, with 8 bases matching TRBD1. This CDR3 comprises 16 residues. V trimming: 2 bases; J trimming: 0 bases; junction bases outside the gene matches: 3. The V gene's germline CDR1 is LGHNA and CDR2 YNFKEQ. CDR3 residues: CASSQTGGSSGNTIYF. As DNA, the CDR3 is TGTGCCAGCAGCCAAACAGGGGGTAGCTCTGGAAACACCATATATTTT.

DNA of the CDR3: TGTGCCAGCAGCCTAGCGGGAGGGCCTCGGAATGAGCAGTTCTTC. It translates to CASSLAGGPRNEQFF. This chain connects TRBV9 to TRBJ2-1; the match to TRBD2 covers 12 bases. The CDR3 has 15 residues. Trimming at V came to 4 bases and at J to 7 bases, leaving 6 bases not matched to a gene. Germline V gene sequence: CDR1 SGDLS, CDR2 YYNGEE. The entire variable domain, with the rest obtained from reference TRBV9 and TRBJ2-1, is as follows: DSGVTQTPKHLITATGQRVTLRCSPRSGDLSVYWYQQSLDQGLQFLIQYYNGEERAKGNILERFSAQQFPDLHSELNLSSLELGDSALYFCASSLAGGPRNEQFFGPGTRLTVL.